The 24 T cell receptor beta chains listed next were all sequenced from one sample in a study of shared clonotypes between healthy human individuals. Produced via immunoSEQ multiplex PCR; TCRdb's table is partial and in-frame only. The sample contains under 1,100,000 clones, around 75% of which appear only once. What was sequenced was memory CD4+ T cells sorted from blood. The subset denotes: CD45RA-negative fraction. The receptors derive from a man younger than 35 in good health.

A remark on this clone: One end of the junction does not line up with germline, which may come from a read error. The rearrangement uses TRBV28 and TRBJ1-2, with D perhaps matching TRBD1 (5 bases). Germline assignment: CDR1 MDHEN and CDR2 SYDVKM. There are 12 residues in the CDR3. Here the CDR3 reads CASSLTVGDRYF. In DNA form, the CDR3 reads TGTGCCAGCAGCCTAACTGTGGGGGACCGATACTTC.

The chain combines TRBV18 with TRBJ1-4; D call uncertain. Trimming left V 2 bases short and J 5 bases short, with 3 bases between. From germline, CDR1 is KGHSH and CDR2 LQKENI. The CDR3 runs to 12 residues. The CDR3 coding sequence is TGTGCCAGCTCACCAGGGAATGAAAAACTGTTTTTT. Translation gives CASSPGNEKLFF.

The chain employs TRBV6-1 and TRBJ2-7; D not certain. The CDR3 loop spans 13 amino acids. CDR1 and CDR2 (germline): MNHNS, SASEGT. The V end was cut by 6 bases, the J end by 0 bases, with 9 bases between. The CDR3 DNA follows: TGTGCCAGCAGCAGGACGTCCTCCTACGAGCAGTACTTC. Translating it yields CASSRTSSYEQYF.

The chain recombines TRBV6-5 with TRBJ2-3, with TRBD1 matching over 9 bases. With 6 bases clipped from V and 4 bases from J, the junction kept 5 bases outside the gene matches. This CDR3 is 14 amino acids long. Germline V gene lookup returns CDR1 MNHEY and CDR2 SVGAGI. CDR3 region: CASSFDRGADTQYF. The CDR3 DNA follows: TGTGCCAGCAGCTTTGACAGGGGGGCAGATACGCAGTATTTT.

Details on this clone: Other nucleotide sequences in the sample specify the same CDR3. The V and J genes are TRBV5-4 and TRBJ1-3; the D gene is possibly TRBD1 (5 bases). V was pared by 1 base and J by 4 bases, with 9 bases between. Germline V lookup: CDR1 SGHNT, CDR2 YYREEE (reference sequence). CDR3 length: 14 residues. The CDR3 coding sequence is TGTGCCAGCAGCTTGTCCGGGGGAGGAAACACCATATATTTT. It yields the protein CASSLSGGGNTIYF. The whole variable domain, filled in from reference TRBV5-4 and TRBJ1-3, reads ETGVTQSPTHLIKTRGQQVTLRCSSQSGHNTVSWYQQALGQGPQFIFQYYREEENGRGNFPPRFSGLQFPNYSSELNVNALELDDSALYLCASSLSGGGNTIYFGEGSWLTVV.

This clone was detected once. A much larger clone differs by one base, so this may be a read error. Other nucleotide sequences in the sample specify the same CDR3. The chain is built from TRBV18 and TRBJ1-1, with a weak D call TRBD1 (6 bases). Germline assignment: CDR1 KGHSH and CDR2 LQKENI. The CDR3 is 13 residues long. The V and J ends lost 3 bases and 3 bases respectively, with 8 bases between them. This CDR3 is CASSPGQDTEAFF. The DNA of the CDR3 is TGTGCCAGCTCACCGGGACAAGACACTGAAGCTTTCTTT.

This clone was seen a few times. This sequence joins TRBV27 and TRBJ2-5; the D gene could be TRBD1 or TRBD2 (6 bases each). CDR1 MNHEY and CDR2 SMNVEV come from the germline V gene (reference sequence). The CDR3 contains 15 residues. V was trimmed by 8 bases and J by 5 bases, leaving 21 bases between them. CDR3 nucleotides: TGTGCCAGCCGTCGGGTGGGGGGCGGCAGGGAGACCCAGTACTTC. Protein: CASRRVGGGRETQYF.

This clone has a handful of counts. The sample holds other DNA sequences that translate to the same CDR3. This chain joins TRBV10-3 and TRBJ1-1; D is unclear. The CDR3 has 11 amino acids. Trimming left V 4 bases short and J 5 bases short, with 5 bases between. CDR1 is ENHRY, CDR2 SYGVKD, per germline. This CDR3 is CAISGNTEAFF. DNA of the CDR3: TGTGCCATCAGTGGGAATACTGAAGCTTTCTTT.

V and J are TRBV29-1 and TRBJ1-2, with TRBD1 matching 7 bases. The germline V gene has CDR1 SQVTM and CDR2 ANQGSEA. The J segment lost 4 bases and the V segment lost 1 base, leaving 6 bases of the junction unmatched. The CDR3 consists of 14 residues. The CDR3 sequence is CSVEARGRSYGYTF. The CDR3, as DNA: TGCAGCGTTGAAGCGAGGGGGCGCAGCTATGGCTACACCTTC.

This clone appeared a single time. The V and J genes are TRBV2 and TRBJ1-4; D not certain. Per germline, CDR1 SNHLY and CDR2 FYNNEI. CDR3 length: 14 amino acids. The V end was cut by 7 bases, the J end by 6 bases, with 15 bases between. CDR3 nucleotide sequence: TGTGCCAGCAAAAGGGTTAGTTTAGATGAAAAACTGTTTTTT. Translation gives CASKRVSLDEKLFF.

V gene TRBV19 combines with J gene TRBJ2-1; possibly TRBD2 for D (6 bases). CDR3 length equals 14 residues. The germline V and J ends were trimmed by 5 bases and 5 bases, with 13 bases remaining between them. Germline V gene data show CDR1 as LNHDA and CDR2 as SQIVND (reference sequence). The CDR3 DNA follows: TGTGCCAGTAGTGCGGGATGGGGGGACAATGAGCAGTTCTTC. The encoded protein is CASSAGWGDNEQFF.

The chain combines TRBV4-2 with TRBJ2-3, with 10 bases that match TRBD1. Germline CDR1 reads LGHNA; CDR2 reads YNFKEQ. This CDR3 contains 16 residues. J gave up 5 bases and V 0 bases, and 5 bases lay outside the gene matches. CDR3 nucleotides: TGTGCCAGCAGCCAAGAAGTGACAGGGGGCAAAGATACGCAGTATTTT. Its translation is CASSQEVTGGKDTQYF.

As for this clone: The same CDR3 can be traced to other DNA sequences in this sample. The chain recombines TRBV28 with TRBJ1-2; D unclear. The CDR3 has 13 amino acids. Per the germline V gene, CDR1 is MDHEN and CDR2 is SYDVKM. Between the trimmed V and J ends, which lost 3 bases and 2 bases, there was a span of 7 bases. The CDR3: CASSFSGNYGYTF. CDR3 coding DNA: TGTGCCAGCAGTTTTTCTGGAAACTATGGCTACACCTTC.

J is TRBJ2-7 and V is TRBV7-2; D gene uncertain. Germline V lookup: CDR1 SGHTA, CDR2 FQGNSA. The V and J ends lost 2 bases and 7 bases respectively, with 9 bases between them. The CDR3 runs 12 residues. The CDR3 DNA is TGTGCCAGCAGCTTATTTGGTAGGGAGCAGTACTTC. Its translation is CASSLFGREQYF. Based on the CDR3 plus reference TRBV7-2 and TRBJ2-7, the full variable domain is GAGVSQSPSNKVTEKGKDVELRCDPISGHTALYWYRQSLGQGLEFLIYFQGNSAPDKSGLPSDRFSAERTGGSVSTLTIQRTQQEDSAVYLCASSLFGREQYFGPGTRLTVT.

V and J are TRBV7-2 and TRBJ2-1; D not resolved. V shed 3 bases and J shed 5 bases, with 8 bases lying between them. Germline CDR1 and CDR2: SGHTA and FQGNSA. CDR3 length: 13 residues. The CDR3 bases are TGTGCCAGCAGCTTGGGCCGAAACAATGAGCAGTTCTTC. Residues: CASSLGRNNEQFF.

This clone was seen a few times. The chain joins TRBV28 to TRBJ2-3; 7 bases are a match to TRBD1. With V trimmed by 3 bases and J by 2 bases, 5 bases remained unmatched. The CDR3 is 15 amino acids. CDR1 and CDR2 (germline): MDHEN, SYDVKM. The CDR3 sequence is CASSFGDRYTDTQYF. The CDR3 bases are TGTGCCAGCAGTTTCGGGGACAGATACACAGATACGCAGTATTTT. Looking up the rest from reference TRBV28 and TRBJ2-3 gives the full variable domain: DVKVTQSSRYLVKRTGEKVFLECVQDMDHENMFWYRQDPGLGLRLIYFSYDVKMKEKGDIPEGYSVSREKKERFSLILESASTNQTSMYLCASSFGDRYTDTQYFGPGTRLTVL.

In its sample, this clone was seen many times. The sample contains more than one DNA sequence encoding this CDR3. For the CDR3, the DNA is TGTGCCAGCAGCCCTCAAGCGGGAGGGCCCTCCTACGAGCAGTACTTC. Its translation: CASSPQAGGPSYEQYF. The chain joins TRBV9 to TRBJ2-7; 10 bases align to TRBD2. The V gene end was trimmed by 4 bases and the J gene end by 0 bases; junction bases not matched to a gene: 7. This CDR3 region has 16 residues. Germline lookup yields CDR1 SGDLS and CDR2 YYNGEE.

This chain links TRBV4-3 with TRBJ2-1; D is undetermined. Germline CDR1 is LGHNA and CDR2 is YSLEER. Trimming took off 1 base at V and 10 bases at J, with 11 bases between the two ends. This CDR3 spans 13 amino acids. CDR3 in amino acids: CASSQVPSQEQFF. In nucleotides, the CDR3 is TGCGCCAGCAGCCAAGTTCCGAGTCAAGAGCAGTTCTTC.

J is TRBJ1-4 and V is TRBV5-5; D remains ambiguous. V was pared by 3 bases and J by 5 bases, with 14 bases between. CDR1 is SGHKS, CDR2 YYEKEE, per germline (reference sequence). The CDR3 loop spans 15 amino acids. CDR3 sequence (DNA): TGTGCCAGCAGCTGGGGTCCCAGGTTAAATGAAAAACTGTTTTTT. Its protein is CASSWGPRLNEKLFF.

Regarding this clone: Different DNA sequences within this sample yield the same CDR3. The chain links TRBV27 to TRBJ2-7; TRBD2 matches 8 bases. The CDR3 has 13 amino acids. Germline assignment: CDR1 MNHEY and CDR2 SMNVEV (reference sequence). V lost 6 bases to trimming and J lost 1 base; unmatched junction nucleotides: 2. The CDR3 is CASRAGASYEQYF. The CDR3 nucleotides read TGTGCCAGCAGAGCGGGGGCATCCTACGAGCAGTACTTC.

This chain connects TRBV10-3 to TRBJ2-3; D may be TRBD1 (5 bases). The length of the CDR3 is 14 residues. Germline-derived CDR1 and CDR2 are ENHRY and SYGVKD. V lost 7 bases to trimming and J lost 0 bases, with 11 bases between them. CDR3 sequence reads: CAIMYDRSTDTQYF. The CDR3 region has the DNA TGTGCCATCATGTACGACAGAAGCACAGATACGCAGTATTTT.

The chain uses TRBV19 and TRBJ1-2; maybe TRBD1 (5 bases). The CDR3 extends over 14 amino acids. Trimming stripped 6 bases from V and 7 bases from J, with 18 bases between. Germline CDR1 reads LNHDA; CDR2 reads SQIVND (reference sequence). CDR3 sequence: CASSPRVRNGGYTF. CDR3 DNA sequence: TGTGCCAGTAGCCCCAGGGTGAGGAATGGTGGCTACACCTTC. The variable domain in full, with the rest retrieved from reference TRBV19 and TRBJ1-2, is DGGITQSPKYLFRKEGQNVTLSCEQNLNHDAMYWYRQDPGQGLRLIYYSQIVNDFQKGDIAEGYSVSREKKESFPLTVTSAQKNPTAFYLCASSPRVRNGGYTFGSGTRLTVV.

This chain connects TRBV18 to TRBJ2-5; D call uncertain. Germline CDR1 reads KGHSH; CDR2 reads LQKENI. The CDR3 totals 15 residues. V was cut by 3 bases and J by 2 bases, with 13 bases left in between. The DNA for the CDR3 is TGTGCCAGCTCACCCACCGGCGGCCCTCAAGAGACCCAGTACTTC. Amino acid sequence: CASSPTGGPQETQYF.

This chain connects TRBV5-8 to TRBJ2-7; the D gene is possibly TRBD2 (6 bases). The germline V and J ends were trimmed by 3 bases and 0 bases, with 10 bases remaining between them. In germline, CDR1 is SGHTS, CDR2 YDEGEE. This CDR3 region has 14 residues. The DNA for the CDR3 is TGTGCCAGCAGCTATCCGGGGGTCTCCTACGAGCAGTACTTC. Translated: CASSYPGVSYEQYF.